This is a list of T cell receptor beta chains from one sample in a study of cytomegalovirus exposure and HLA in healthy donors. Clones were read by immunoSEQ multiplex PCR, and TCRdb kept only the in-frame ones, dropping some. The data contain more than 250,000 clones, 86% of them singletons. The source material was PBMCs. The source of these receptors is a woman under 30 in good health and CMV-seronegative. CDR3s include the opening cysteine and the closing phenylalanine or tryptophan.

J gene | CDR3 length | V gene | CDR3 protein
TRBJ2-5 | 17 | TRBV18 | CASSPGQGKGIQETQYF
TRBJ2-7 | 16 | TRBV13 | CASSFRRTGYGYEQYF
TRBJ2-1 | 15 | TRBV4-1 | CASSPLAGGINEQFF
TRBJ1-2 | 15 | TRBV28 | CASRPVTGSRGGYTF
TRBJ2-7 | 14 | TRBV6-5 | CASGMRTASYEQYF
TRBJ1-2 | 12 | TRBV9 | CASGSQNYGYTF
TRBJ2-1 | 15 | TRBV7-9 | CASSIGLAGKGEQFF
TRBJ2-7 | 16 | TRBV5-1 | CASSLLGTSVSYEQYF
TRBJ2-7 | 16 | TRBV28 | CASSRSGGGAGGGQYF
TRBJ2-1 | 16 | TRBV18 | CASSDIKRGLNNEQFF
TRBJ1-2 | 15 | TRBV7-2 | CASTTPQGAFDGYTF
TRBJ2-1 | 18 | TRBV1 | CTSSQEIDPAGIWCEQFF
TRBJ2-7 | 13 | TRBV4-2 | CASSQDPGGEQYF
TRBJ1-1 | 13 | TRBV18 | CASSPPGNTEAFF
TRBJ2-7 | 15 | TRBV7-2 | CASSLGRVSTTEQYF
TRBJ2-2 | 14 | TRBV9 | CASSTGGSTGELFF
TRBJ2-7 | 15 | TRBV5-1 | CASSPPLAGGGEQYF
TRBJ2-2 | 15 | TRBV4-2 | CASSQGETGVRELFF
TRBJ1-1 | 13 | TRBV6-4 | CASRIGENTEAFF
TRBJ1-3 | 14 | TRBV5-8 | CASSRRGQGNTIYF
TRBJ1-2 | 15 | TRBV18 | CASSPDGGTNYGYTF
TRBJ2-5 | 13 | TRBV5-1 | CASSLERVETQYF
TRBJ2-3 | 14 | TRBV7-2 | CASSSNPITDTQYF
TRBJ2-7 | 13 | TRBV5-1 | CASSAGLDYEQYF
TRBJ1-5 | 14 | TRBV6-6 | CASSLSGPRQPQHF
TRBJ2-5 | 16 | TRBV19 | CASSIGQAGGRETQYF
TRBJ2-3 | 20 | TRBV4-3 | CASSHKMSPRYTGGTDTQYF
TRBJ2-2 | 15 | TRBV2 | CASSRQGPNTGELFF
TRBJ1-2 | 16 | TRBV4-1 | CASSQDPGTFDYGYTF
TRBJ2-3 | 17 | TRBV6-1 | CASSQVAGAEPTDTQYF
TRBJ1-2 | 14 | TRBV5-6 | CASSLYVVAGSYTF
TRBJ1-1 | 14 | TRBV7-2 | CASSGGHQNTEAFF
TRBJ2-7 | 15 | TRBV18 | CASSPPTSGAYEQYF
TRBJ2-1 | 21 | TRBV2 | CASSVSSRGYSGSGRDNEQFF
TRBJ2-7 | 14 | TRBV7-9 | CASSLVAGSGEQYF
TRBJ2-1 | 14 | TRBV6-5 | CASRLAGVDNEQFF
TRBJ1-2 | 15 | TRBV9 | CASSLDPTDNYGYTF
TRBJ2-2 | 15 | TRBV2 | CASLRDSPIAGELFF
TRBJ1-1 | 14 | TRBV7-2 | CASSLVWRDTEAFF
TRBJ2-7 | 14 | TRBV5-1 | CASSSGSSGYEQYF
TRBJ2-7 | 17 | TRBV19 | CASSPTTGLRRGYEQYF
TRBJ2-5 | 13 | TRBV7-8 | CASSRDRGETQYF
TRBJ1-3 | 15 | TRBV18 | CASSQQGSTGNTIYF
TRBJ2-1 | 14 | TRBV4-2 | CASSQVSGYNEQFF
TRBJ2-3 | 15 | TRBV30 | CAWSAPYRNTDTQYF
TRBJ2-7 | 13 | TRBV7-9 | CASSLGGTYEQYF